This entry describes one T cell receptor delta chain. Its antigen is unknown. This record comes from a study of Vδ1+ human thymocytes. Sequences come from RNA converted to cDNA by reverse transcription. Multiplex PCR used pooled V-gene forward primers and a constant-region reverse primer to amplify CDR3s. TCRdb re-processed the multiplex PCR reads via CATT. The data contain 22,000 or so delta-chain clones, over 7% of them singletons. General study points: Thymic TRG and TRD repertoires appeared highly polyclonal.

Trimming removed 1 base at V and 1 base at J, with 16 bases between. Germline CDR1 and CDR2: TSWWSYY and QGS. The CDR3 covers 17 residues. Sequenced sample: Vdelta1+ gamma-delta thymocytes from the thymus. Subset indicated: FACS-sorted CD3+ TCRalphabeta- TCRVdelta1+ TCRVdelta2- thymocytes. This chain connects TRDV1 to TRDJ1, with D possibly matching TRDD3 (5 bases). The TCR sequence derives from a child under two years old who had congenital heart surgery. Here the CDR3 DNA reads TGTGCTCTTGGGGAACGGGGACAGGGGACCTGCACCGATAAACTCATCTTT. As protein: CALGERGQGTCTDKLIF.